This T cell receptor (beta chain) was documented in a study of a mutant IDH1 vaccine in newly diagnosed glioma. Study background: Pretreatment consisted of radiotherapy, temozolomide, or both, with most receiving both.

As for time point: baseline, week 1 (first vaccination visit). As to treatment: pre-vaccination baseline after standard-of-care therapy. TCRdb's copy holds only in-frame clones and misses some; the assay was immunoSEQ multiplex PCR. The sample contains tens of thousands of clones, more than 90% of which appear only once. The CDR3 spans 14 residues. Germline CDR1 MNHEY, CDR2 SMNVEV (reference sequence). Deletions cut 6 bases from V and 0 bases from J, with 8 bases between. The material sequenced was PBMCs, taken from a glioma patient treated with radiotherapy, temozolomide or both. The gene calls are TRBV27 and TRBJ1-4; D perhaps matches TRBD1 (6 bases). This receptor was identified in a man aged 50 to 60 with glioma. The chain's CDR3 is CASSRTATNEKLFF. The CDR3 DNA reads TGTGCCAGCAGCAGGACAGCAACTAATGAAAAACTGTTTTTT.